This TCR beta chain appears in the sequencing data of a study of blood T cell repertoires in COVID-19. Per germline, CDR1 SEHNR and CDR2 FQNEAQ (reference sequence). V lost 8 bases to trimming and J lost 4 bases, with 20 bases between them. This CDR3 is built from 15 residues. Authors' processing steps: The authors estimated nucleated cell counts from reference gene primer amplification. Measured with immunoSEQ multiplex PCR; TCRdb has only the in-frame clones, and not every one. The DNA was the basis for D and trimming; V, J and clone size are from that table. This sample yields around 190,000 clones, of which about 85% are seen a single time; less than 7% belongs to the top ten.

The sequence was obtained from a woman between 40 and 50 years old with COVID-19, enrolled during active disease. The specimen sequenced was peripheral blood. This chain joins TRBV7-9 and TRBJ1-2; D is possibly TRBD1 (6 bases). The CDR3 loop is CASAPSGAEFYGYTF. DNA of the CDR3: TGTGCCAGCGCTCCGTCAGGGGCGGAATTCTATGGCTACACCTTC.